This TCR beta chain was identified during a study of OX40 agonist ivuxolimab in advanced cancers. The CDR3 runs to 14 residues. Trimming cost V 1 base and J 8 bases; bases outside gene matches: 4. Germline CDR1 SGHRS, CDR2 YFSETQ. Sequencing was performed with immunoSEQ multiplex PCR; in TCRdb, only in-frame clones are kept and a portion is missing. The profile shows around 80,000 clones, about four fifths of them singletons. V is TRBV5-1 and J is TRBJ1-2; 11 nucleotides match TRBD1. The sequence came from an adult with an advanced solid tumor such as melanoma, head and neck, liver or kidney cancer. Sequencing was performed on CD4+ or CD8+ T cells sorted from blood, taken in a trial of the OX40 agonist ivuxolimab. CDR3 sequence reads: CASSLWDRGRGYTF. CDR3 nucleotide sequence: TGCGCCAGCAGCTTGTGGGACAGGGGGAGAGGCTACACCTTC.